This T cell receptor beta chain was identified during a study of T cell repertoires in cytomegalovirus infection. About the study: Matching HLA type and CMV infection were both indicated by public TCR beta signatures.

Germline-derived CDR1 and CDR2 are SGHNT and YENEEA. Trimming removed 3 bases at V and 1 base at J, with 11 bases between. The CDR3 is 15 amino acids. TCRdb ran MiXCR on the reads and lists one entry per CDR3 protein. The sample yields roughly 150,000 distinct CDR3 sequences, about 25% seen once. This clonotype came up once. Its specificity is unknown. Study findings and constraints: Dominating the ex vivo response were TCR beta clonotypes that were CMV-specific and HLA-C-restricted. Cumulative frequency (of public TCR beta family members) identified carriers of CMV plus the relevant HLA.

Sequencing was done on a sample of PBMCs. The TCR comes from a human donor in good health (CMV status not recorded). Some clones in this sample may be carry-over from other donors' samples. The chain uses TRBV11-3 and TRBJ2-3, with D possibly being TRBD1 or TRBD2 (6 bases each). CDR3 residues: CASSLGGAGTDTQYF. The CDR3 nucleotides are TGTGCCAGCAGCTTGGGGGGCGCGGGCACAGATACGCAGTATTTT.